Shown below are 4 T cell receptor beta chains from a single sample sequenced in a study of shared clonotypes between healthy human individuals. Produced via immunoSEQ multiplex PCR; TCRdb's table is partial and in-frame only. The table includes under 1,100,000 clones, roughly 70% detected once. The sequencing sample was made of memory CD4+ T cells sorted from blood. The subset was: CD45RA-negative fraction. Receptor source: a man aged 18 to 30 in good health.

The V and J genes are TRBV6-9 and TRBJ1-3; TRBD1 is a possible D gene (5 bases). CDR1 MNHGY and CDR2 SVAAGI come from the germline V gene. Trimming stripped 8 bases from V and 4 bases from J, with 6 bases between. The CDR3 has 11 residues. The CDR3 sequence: CASWGGNTIYF. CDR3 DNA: TGTGCCAGCTGGGGGGGAAACACCATATATTTT.

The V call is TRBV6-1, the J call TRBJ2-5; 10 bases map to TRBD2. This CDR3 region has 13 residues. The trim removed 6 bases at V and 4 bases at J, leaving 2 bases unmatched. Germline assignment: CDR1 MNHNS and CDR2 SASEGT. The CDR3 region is CASRLAGVETQYF. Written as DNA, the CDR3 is TGTGCCAGCAGGCTAGCGGGAGTAGAGACCCAGTACTTC.

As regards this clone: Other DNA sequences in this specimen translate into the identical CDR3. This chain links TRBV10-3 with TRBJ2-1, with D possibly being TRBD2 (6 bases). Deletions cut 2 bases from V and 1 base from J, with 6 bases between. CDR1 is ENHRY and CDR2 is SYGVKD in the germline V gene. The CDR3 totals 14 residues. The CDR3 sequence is CAISEGGSYNEQFF. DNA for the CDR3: TGTGCCATCAGTGAGGGGGGGTCCTACAATGAGCAGTTCTTC.

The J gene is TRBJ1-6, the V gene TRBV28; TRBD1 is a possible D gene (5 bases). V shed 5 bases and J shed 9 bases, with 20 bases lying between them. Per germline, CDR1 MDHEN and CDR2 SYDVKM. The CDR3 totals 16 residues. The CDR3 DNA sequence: TGTGCCAGCAGTCCGAGCGACAGTTTGGGGGGTTCACCCCTCCACTTT. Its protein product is CASSPSDSLGGSPLHF. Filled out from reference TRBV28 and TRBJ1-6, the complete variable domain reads DVKVTQSSRYLVKRTGEKVFLECVQDMDHENMFWYRQDPGLGLRLIYFSYDVKMKEKGDIPEGYSVSREKKERFSLILESASTNQTSMYLCASSPSDSLGGSPLHFGNGTRLTVT.